This T cell receptor (beta chain) was recorded in a study of somatic mutations in cytotoxic T cells in rheumatoid arthritis. Study-wide background: Flow sorting at nearly 100% purity was applied to some V beta antibody-stained T-cell populations, which included V beta1+ cells sequenced for TCRB. Whole-study findings and limits: Patients with rheumatoid arthritis showed a slight underrepresentation of TRBV07, a finding that was never subjected to any adjustment for multiple comparisons.

TCRdb's table, derived via immunoSEQ multiplex PCR, lists solely in-frame clones and lacks some. In the table there are 21,000 or so clones, about four fifths of which are singletons. Concerning this clone itself: The antigen is not known.

Germline V CDR1 and CDR2: SGHRS, YFSETQ. The CDR3 spans 15 residues. With V trimmed by 0 bases and J by 1 base, 2 bases remained unmatched. The gene calls are TRBV5-1 and TRBJ2-5; 8 nucleotides align to TRBD1. The source material was CD8+ T cells sorted from blood. This sequence was found in an adult with rheumatoid arthritis. This CDR3 reads CASSLDGTGQETQYF. In DNA form, the CDR3 reads TGCGCCAGCAGCTTGGACGGGACAGGCCAAGAGACCCAGTACTTC. Variable domain in full (rest from reference TRBV5-1 and TRBJ2-5): KAGVTQTPRYLIKTRGQQVTLSCSPISGHRSVSWYQQTPGQGLQFLFEYFSETQRNKGNFPGRFSGRQFSNSRSEMNVSTLELGDSALYLCASSLDGTGQETQYFGPGTRLLVL.